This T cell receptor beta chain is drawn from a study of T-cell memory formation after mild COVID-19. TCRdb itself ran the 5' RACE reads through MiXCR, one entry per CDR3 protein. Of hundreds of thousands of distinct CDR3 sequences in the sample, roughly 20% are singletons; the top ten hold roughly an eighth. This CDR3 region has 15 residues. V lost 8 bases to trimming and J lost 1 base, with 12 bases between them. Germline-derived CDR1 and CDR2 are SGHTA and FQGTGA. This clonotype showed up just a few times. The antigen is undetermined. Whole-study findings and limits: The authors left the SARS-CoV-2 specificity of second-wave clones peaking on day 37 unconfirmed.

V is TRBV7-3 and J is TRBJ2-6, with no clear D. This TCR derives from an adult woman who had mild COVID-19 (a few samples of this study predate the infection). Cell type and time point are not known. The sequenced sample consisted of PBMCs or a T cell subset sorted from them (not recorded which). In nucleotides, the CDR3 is TGTGCCAGCGCCGGGCCCGCTTCTGGGGCCAACGTCCTGACTTTC. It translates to CASAGPASGANVLTF.